The rows below give T cell receptor beta chains drawn from one sample of a study of cytomegalovirus exposure and HLA in healthy donors. Using immunoSEQ multiplex PCR, the repertoire was profiled, and TCRdb retains in-frame clones only, with some absent. The top ten clones hold 1.8% of a sample with under 200,000 clones, approximately 80% of them seen once. Sequencing used PBMCs. Receptors originate from a woman aged 30 to 39 in good health and CMV-seronegative. Both conserved end residues are part of each CDR3. Each record gives: CDR3 length, V gene, D gene, clone size, J gene, CDR3 DNA, CDR3 protein. A D gene is named only where the DNA matches it firmly. Rows give clone size only sometimes, using once, few, many, or a class for an expanded clone.

16	TRBV18	.	.	TRBJ2-1	TGTGCCAGCTCACCACCTGGAGGGGTCAGGAACAATGAGCAGTTCTTC	CASSPPGGVRNNEQFF
14	TRBV5-6	TRBD1	once	TRBJ1-4	TGTGCCAGCAGCCAGGCCGGGACAGGAGGAAAACTGTTTTTT	CASSQAGTGGKLFF
15	TRBV5-1	TRBD1	.	TRBJ2-1	TGCGCCAGCAGCCCCGGACAGGGTCGAGGCAATGAGCAGTTCTTC	CASSPGQGRGNEQFF
12	TRBV2	.	.	TRBJ2-7	TGTGCCAGCAATCGGTCTCCCTACGAGCAGTACTTC	CASNRSPYEQYF
14	TRBV6-1	TRBD1	.	TRBJ2-7	TGTGCCAGTCATATAATAGACAGGGCCTACGAGCAGTACTTC	CASHIIDRAYEQYF
16	TRBV11-2	.	.	TRBJ2-2	TGTGCCAGCAGCTTAGTTGCGGGGATGAACACCGGGGAGCTGTTTTTT	CASSLVAGMNTGELFF
14	TRBV7-2	TRBD1	.	TRBJ2-3	TGTGCCAGCAGCATCCGGACAGGCCCTATTACGCAGTATTTT	CASSIRTGPITQYF
19	TRBV5-1	TRBD2	.	TRBJ2-3	TGCGCCAGCAGCTTGGACGGGACTAGCGGGATGGGGGGCACAGATACGCAGTATTTT	CASSLDGTSGMGGTDTQYF
14	TRBV2	TRBD1	.	TRBJ1-6	TGTGCCAGCAGCAGGGGGCCCTTTAATTCACCCCTCCACTTT	CASSRGPFNSPLHF
13	TRBV19	TRBD1	.	TRBJ1-5	TGTGCCAGTACGGGGACAGTTAATCAGCCCCAGCATTTT	CASTGTVNQPQHF
15	TRBV7-6	.	.	TRBJ2-3	TGTGCCAGCAGCAACGGCGGCGGGGAGACAGATACGCAGTATTTT	CASSNGGGETDTQYF
14	TRBV7-9	TRBD1	.	TRBJ2-7	TGTGCCAGCAGCTTAGAGACAGGGTGGAACGAGCAGTACTTC	CASSLETGWNEQYF
13	TRBV18	.	.	TRBJ1-5	TGTGCCAGCTCCCCAAGCGAGAATCAGCCCCAGCATTTT	CASSPSENQPQHF
15	TRBV7-6	TRBD2	few	TRBJ2-5	TGTGCCAGCAGCTTTACTAGCGGGGGGATAGAGACCCAGTACTTC	CASSFTSGGIETQYF
15	TRBV29-1	TRBD1	.	TRBJ1-1	TGCAGCTGGGACCGGGACAGGGGAGGTGGCCACGAAGCTTTCTTT	CSWDRDRGGGHEAFF
14	TRBV7-8	.	few	TRBJ2-1	TGTGCCAGCAGCTTGAGGGCTCCGACTAATCCACAGTTCTTC	CASSLRAPTNPQFF
18	TRBV4-1	.	few	TRBJ2-7	TGCGCCAGCAGCCAAGAGGGGACAAGAGTCCGAAGCTCCTACGAGCAGTACTTC	CASSQEGTRVRSSYEQYF
14	TRBV5-1	TRBD1	.	TRBJ1-1	TGCGCCAGCAGCTCGACCGGGACAGTCACTGAAGCTTTCTTT	CASSSTGTVTEAFF
16	TRBV5-4	TRBD2	few	TRBJ2-1	TGTGCCAGCAGCCTAAGGACTAGCGGGGCCTACAATGAGCAGTTCTTC	CASSLRTSGAYNEQFF
16	TRBV27	TRBD2	.	TRBJ2-2	TGTGCCAGCAGAGTTCTAGCGGGAGGGCCGGGCGGGGAGCTGTTTTTT	CASRVLAGGPGGELFF
13	TRBV6-5	.	.	TRBJ2-7	TGTGCCAGCAGTTACGGAAGGGGAAACGAGCAGTACTTC	CASSYGRGNEQYF
14	TRBV11-2	.	.	TRBJ1-2	TGTGCCAGCAGCTTGGGGCAGGGAGGACATGGCTACACCTTC	CASSLGQGGHGYTF
18	TRBV5-6	.	.	TRBJ1-3	TGTGCCAGCAGCTTGGTCGTCGACAGGAGTAGGTCTGGAAACACCATATATTTT	CASSLVVDRSRSGNTIYF
14	TRBV7-6	.	few	TRBJ1-1	TGTGCCAGCAGCTTCGGTCCGGGGAACACTGAAGCTTTCTTT	CASSFGPGNTEAFF
14	TRBV5-1	.	.	TRBJ1-6	TGCGCCAGCAGCTTGCGCGACACCAATTCACCCCTCCACTTT	CASSLRDTNSPLHF
15	TRBV6-5	TRBD1	.	TRBJ1-5	TGTGCCAGCAGACCCGACAGGGGTCCCAATCAGCCCCAGCATTTT	CASRPDRGPNQPQHF
15	TRBV25-1	TRBD1	many	TRBJ1-2	TGTGCCAGCAGTGAAGGGAACAGGGGGTCCTATGGCTACACCTTC	CASSEGNRGSYGYTF
14	TRBV7-2	.	.	TRBJ1-1	TGTGCCAGCAGCTTGGGGGGGGTTGACACTGAAGCTTTCTTT	CASSLGGVDTEAFF
18	TRBV6-1	.	.	TRBJ1-6	TGTGCCAGCAGTGAAACGAAAACGAGGGTCGCCTATAATTCACCCCTCCACTTT	CASSETKTRVAYNSPLHF
14	TRBV6-1	.	.	TRBJ2-7	TGTGCCACCAAGATTGGCGGGGGCCTTGACGAGCAGTACTTC	CATKIGGGLDEQYF
14	TRBV12-5	.	.	TRBJ1-2	TGTGCTAGTGGTTCCGGGAGAGATACTTATGGCTACACCTTC	CASGSGRDTYGYTF
16	TRBV29-1	.	.	TRBJ1-2	TGCAGCGTTGAATACATGGCGGCGGGGAGTAACTATGGCTACACCTTC	CSVEYMAAGSNYGYTF
17	TRBV15	TRBD1	.	TRBJ1-5	TGTGCCACCAGCGAGGGGCAGTGGACAGGGGGCAATCAGCCCCAGCATTTT	CATSEGQWTGGNQPQHF